This record concerns one T cell receptor (beta chain) sequence. Its specificity is unknown. This CDR3 is built from 15 residues. Germline V lookup: CDR1 SQVTM, CDR2 ANQGSEA. V dropped 5 bases and J dropped 0; count of bases not matched to a gene: 2. TCRB transcripts that were expressed got sequenced, as all of the isolated RNA had been reverse transcribed. The average read count of naive, central memory and regulatory T cell samples was about 3.57 million. Libraries were prepared by immunoSEQ multiplex PCR; TCRdb keeps only in-frame clonotypes and omits some of them. Found here are more than 300,000 clones, around 10% of them singletons; the top ten hold about 0.6%. These data come from a study of beta chain features in type 1 diabetes. As for the study in general: When patients were set against healthy donors, age, gender and cell yields were similar.

Regarding the study as a whole: More deletions and fewer insertions at VDJ junctions were found in patients with type 1 diabetes. Whether HLA type affects TCRB rearrangement stayed undetermined in the present work. Researchers report that Type 1 diabetes patients had moderately but significantly shorter TCRB CDR3s across all four CD4+ subsets.

This chain joins TRBV29-1 and TRBJ2-2; 11 bases map to TRBD2. The receptor's source is a man aged 30 to 45 with type 1 diabetes. Specimen: central memory CD4+ T cells from blood. The CDR3: CSVRGLAANTGELFF. The CDR3 bases are TGCAGCGTTCGGGGACTAGCGGCGAACACCGGGGAGCTGTTTTTT.